The 22 T cell receptor beta chains below were found in one sample sequenced in a study of blood T cells in healthy people across ages. A sample-barcoded 5' primer and a J-beta primer mix were used in a second PCR of roughly 7 to 12 cycles. Using its own MiXCR run on the 5' RACE reads, TCRdb lists one record per CDR3 protein. The sample yields about 750,000 distinct CDR3 sequences, less than 70% seen once. Material for sequencing was blood. The receptors were sampled from a man older than 75 in good health.

This clonotype has just a few counts. The V call is TRBV6-1, the J call TRBJ2-1; tentatively, D is TRBD1 (6 bases). CDR3 length: 18 residues. Trimming removed 8 bases from V and 0 bases from J, with 23 bases in between. In germline, CDR1 is MNHNS, CDR2 SASEGT. The CDR3 DNA is TGTGCCAGCCCCGAGGGGGACATATCGTCATCCTCCTACAATGAGCAGTTCTTC. Amino acids: CASPEGDISSSSYNEQFF.

This chain joins TRBV12-3 or TRBV12-4 and TRBJ2-4; a weak D match, TRBD2 (6 bases). The better agreement between TRBJ2-7 and the DNA end casts doubt on the J call. This CDR3 region has 13 residues. CDR3 residues: CASSLWGEYEQYF. For the CDR3, the DNA is TGTGCCAGCAGTCTATGGGGGGAATACGAGCAGTACTTC.

The V call is TRBV12-3 or TRBV12-4, the J call TRBJ2-5, with D possibly matching TRBD1 (6 bases). Trimming left V 5 bases short and J 1 base short, with 14 bases between. The CDR3 is 15 amino acids. CDR3 DNA: TGTGCCAGCAGTCCGGGACAAAAGTTCCAAGAGACCCAGTACTTC. It encodes CASSPGQKFQETQYF.

This clonotype has only a few counts. The gene calls are TRBV20-1 and TRBJ1-5; D possibly corresponds to TRBD1 (5 bases). The V end was cut by 3 bases, the J end by 1 base, with 13 bases between. CDR1 DFQATT and CDR2 SNEGSKA come from the germline V gene (reference sequence). The CDR3 extends over 15 amino acids. DNA of the CDR3: TGCAGTGCTAGTAGGGGAACGGGGAGCAATCAGCCCCAGCATTTT. Translation: CSASRGTGSNQPQHF.

This clonotype was seen many times. The chain recombines TRBV5-1 with TRBJ2-7; D may correspond to TRBD1 or TRBD2 (5 bases each). In germline, CDR1 is SGHRS, CDR2 YFSETQ. The CDR3 spans 13 residues. V gave up 4 bases and J gave up 3 bases, with 11 bases separating them. CDR3 bases: TGCGCCAGCAGCCTGATGGGGGACTACGAGCAGTACTTC. Translation: CASSLMGDYEQYF.

This clonotype was seen only a few times. V and J are TRBV20-1 and TRBJ1-2; 9 bases line up with TRBD1. CDR3 length equals 15 residues. CDR1 and CDR2 from the germline V gene are DFQATT and SNEGSKA (reference sequence). The V gene end was trimmed by 2 bases and the J gene end by 2 bases; junction bases not matched to a gene: 6. CDR3 DNA: TGCAGTGCTAGAAGTACAGGGGGCGTAAACTATGGCTACACCTTC. It specifies CSARSTGGVNYGYTF.

The count of this clonotype is one. The chain employs TRBV2 and TRBJ2-5; D not resolved. The closer fit of TRBJ2-7 to the DNA end suggests the J call may be wrong. CDR1 is SNHLY and CDR2 is FYNNEI in the germline V gene. The CDR3 sequence is 13 residues long. In nucleotides, the CDR3 is TGTGCCAGCAGCGGGTTTTCGCTGGGCGAGCAGTACTTC. This encodes CASSGFSLGEQYF.

This clonotype was seen a handful of times. J is TRBJ2-3 and V is TRBV7-2, with D possibly TRBD2 on 5 matching bases. Per germline, CDR1 SGHTA and CDR2 FQGNSA. CDR3 length equals 12 residues. The ends were cut back, 2 bases at V and 14 bases at J, with 14 bases in the middle. The CDR3 nucleotides read TGTGCCAGCAGCTTACGGGATAGGAACGCGTATTTT. Its protein is CASSLRDRNAYF. The whole variable domain, filled in from reference TRBV7-2 and TRBJ2-3, reads GAGVSQSPSNKVTEKGKDVELRCDPISGHTALYWYRQSLGQGLEFLIYFQGNSAPDKSGLPSDRFSAERTGGSVSTLTIQRTQQEDSAVYLCASSLRDRNAYFGPGTRLTVL.

The genes are TRBV29-1 and TRBJ2-5; D perhaps matches TRBD1 (6 bases). There are 13 residues in the CDR3. Germline CDR1 and CDR2: SQVTM and ANQGSEA. The V and J ends lost 4 bases and 11 bases respectively, with 20 bases between them. The DNA for the CDR3 is TGCAGCGTTGCGCAGGTCACAGGGAATGAGCAGTACTTC. Residues: CSVAQVTGNEQYF.

This clonotype occurred once. Mismatch with germline at one junction end may stem from a read error. The genes are TRBV12-3 or TRBV12-4 and TRBJ1-2, with TRBD1 matching 9 bases. The CDR3 runs to 15 residues. The CDR3 nucleotides read TGTACCAGCAGGGAATTAGGGACAGGGCCCTATGGCTACACCTTC. Protein product: CTSRELGTGPYGYTF.

This chain links TRBV5-4 with TRBJ1-1; D is unclear. The CDR3 consists of 14 residues. Looked up from germline, CDR1 is SGHNT and CDR2 is YYREEE (reference sequence). Trimming shortened V by 0 bases and J by 1 base, and 7 bases separated the two germline ends. The CDR3: CASSLEGSNTEAFF. The CDR3 DNA sequence: TGTGCCAGCAGCTTGGAAGGATCGAACACTGAAGCTTTCTTT.

This clonotype was seen more than once but under ten times. The chain combines TRBV11-3 with TRBJ1-6; no clear D. Looked up from germline, CDR1 is SGHNT and CDR2 is YENEEA. CDR3 length: 13 amino acids. Trimming removed 5 bases at V and 9 bases at J, with 11 bases between. The CDR3: CASSQTGGSPLHF. The CDR3 nucleotides read TGTGCCAGCAGCCAGACCGGAGGTTCACCCCTCCACTTT.

This chain joins TRBV27 and TRBJ2-1, with D maybe TRBD2 (6 bases). The V gene lost 0 bases and the J gene lost 10 bases, with 10 bases spanning the gap. The germline CDR1 and CDR2 sequences are MNHEY and SMNVEV (reference sequence). The CDR3 has 13 amino acids. The CDR3 here is CASSLSKTSEQFF. The CDR3 DNA reads TGTGCCAGCAGTTTATCGAAAACTAGCGAGCAGTTCTTC.

Here the CDR3 reads CASSSKGVSSYNEQFF. The CDR3 bases are TGTGCCAGCAGCTCAAAGGGCGTAAGCTCCTACAATGAGCAGTTCTTC. V gene TRBV11-2 combines with J gene TRBJ2-1; no clear D. The CDR3 runs to 16 residues. Trimming cost V 4 bases and J 0 bases, with 13 bases left between them. Looked up from germline, CDR1 is SGHAT and CDR2 is FQNNGV.

The J gene is TRBJ2-3, the V gene TRBV18; the D gene is possibly TRBD2 (6 bases). This CDR3 has 16 residues. Germline V CDR1 and CDR2: KGHSH, LQKENI. V was cut by 1 base and J by 0 bases, with 11 bases left in between. CDR3 nucleotides: TGTGCCAGCTCACCACGTCTAGCGCTTAGCACAGATACGCAGTATTTT. This encodes CASSPRLALSTDTQYF.

The chain couples TRBV27 to TRBJ2-1, with 13 nucleotides matching TRBD2. Germline lookup yields CDR1 MNHEY and CDR2 SMNVEV (reference sequence). Trimming removed 6 bases from V and 12 bases from J; junction bases left unmatched: 8. CDR3 length: 14 residues. In DNA, the CDR3 is TGTGCCAGCAGCAACGGACTAGCGGGAGTGAGGCAGTTCTTC. Its translation: CASSNGLAGVRQFF.

This clonotype has just a few counts. The V call is TRBV20-1, the J call TRBJ1-2; D gene uncertain. V gave up 5 bases and J gave up 8 bases, with 18 bases separating them. This CDR3 has 13 residues. CDR1 DFQATT and CDR2 SNEGSKA come from the germline V gene (reference sequence). CDR3 protein: CSAVSGLQRGYTF. CDR3 coding DNA: TGCAGTGCTGTTTCCGGCCTTCAACGGGGCTACACCTTC.

The chain joins TRBV9 to TRBJ1-1; 7 positions match TRBD1. Germline-derived CDR1 and CDR2 are SGDLS and YYNGEE. There are 15 residues in the CDR3. V was pared by 4 bases and J by 1 base, with 7 bases of the junction left unmatched. The CDR3 reads CASSLRDRTNTEAFF. DNA for the CDR3: TGTGCCAGCAGCCTCCGGGACAGAACGAACACTGAAGCTTTCTTT.

This chain links TRBV28 with TRBJ2-7, with 8 bases identical to TRBD1. Germline CDR1 is MDHEN and CDR2 is SYDVKM. This CDR3 has 17 amino acids. With V trimmed by 4 bases and J by 3 bases, 14 bases remained unmatched. CDR3 sequence: CASSSVTTDRGLYEQYF. The CDR3 DNA reads as TGTGCCAGCAGTTCAGTTACGACCGACAGGGGACTCTACGAGCAGTACTTC.

This clonotype has a handful of counts. This chain joins TRBV2 and TRBJ2-6; the D is unclear. The CDR3 totals 15 residues. Germline CDR1 is SNHLY and CDR2 is FYNNEI. The V end was cut by 3 bases, the J end by 0 bases, with 6 bases between. This CDR3 reads CASSEWGSGANVLTF. The CDR3 nucleotides read TGTGCCAGCAGTGAGTGGGGCTCTGGGGCCAACGTCCTGACTTTC.

This clonotype was observed a handful of times. The chain links TRBV7-2 to TRBJ2-7; 7 nucleotides agree with TRBD1. Germline V gene sequence: CDR1 SGHTA, CDR2 FQGNSA. J was trimmed by 3 bases and V by 5 bases; bases with no gene match: 7. This CDR3 spans 14 amino acids. The CDR3 sequence is CASSPAGQVYEQYF. CDR3 sequence (DNA): TGTGCCAGCAGCCCCGCAGGACAGGTCTACGAGCAGTACTTC.

The chain carries TRBV6-5 and TRBJ2-1; TRBD2 might be the D (6 bases). CDR1 and CDR2 (germline): MNHEY, SVGAGI. Deletions cut 7 bases from V and 12 bases from J, with 25 bases between. The CDR3 has 15 amino acids. The CDR3 bases are TGTGCCAGCACCCCAAACAAGGGGATCTCCGGGGGGCAGTTCTTC. Residues: CASTPNKGISGGQFF.